These 14 T cell receptor beta chains originate from one sample sequenced in a study of naive and memory T cell subsets. Findings and caveats of the study: A few larger clonotypes appeared in naive repertoires, especially CD8, possibly memory cells re-expressing CD45RA.

No antigens are known for them. Two oligonucleotides, mixed equimolar, formed the beta constant-region primer covering TRBC1 and TRBC2. Four rounds of PCR amplified the ligated cDNA using nested alpha and beta constant-region primers plus SP2. TCRdb processed the UMI-ligation and nested PCR reads anew with MiXCR; each CDR3 protein has one entry. The data contain 95,000 to 110,000 distinct CDR3 sequences, roughly 14% of them singletons. Sequencing was done on a sample of naive CD8+ T cells from blood. The source of these receptors is a human donor in good health.

This clonotype was recorded at least ten times. The chain joins TRBV4-3 to TRBJ2-3; 7 bases agree with TRBD2. V shed 0 bases, J shed 0 bases, and the junction held 3 bases outside the gene matches. Germline V gene lookup returns CDR1 LGHNA and CDR2 YSLEER. The CDR3 spans 16 residues. For the CDR3, the DNA is TGCGCCAGCAGCCAAGATCCTAGCGGTAGCACAGATACGCAGTATTTT. Protein: CASSQDPSGSTDTQYF.

This clonotype appeared many times. The chain carries TRBV4-2 and TRBJ1-4; D perhaps matches TRBD1 (5 bases). Germline V lookup: CDR1 LGHNA, CDR2 YNFKEQ. V was cut by 4 bases and J by 0 bases, with 12 bases left in between. CDR3 length: 16 residues. The CDR3 DNA follows: TGTGCCAGCAGCCCCGAGGGGACCGCAACTAATGAAAAACTGTTTTTT. Translation gives CASSPEGTATNEKLFF.

The chain is built from TRBV12-5 and TRBJ2-3; D is undetermined. Trimming stripped 2 bases from V and 6 bases from J, with 12 bases between. Germline V gene data show CDR1 as LGHNT and CDR2 as FRNRAP. This CDR3 has 14 residues. Written as DNA, the CDR3 is TGTGCTAGTGGTTTGCCCTTATTACCGGATACGCAGTATTTT. Translation: CASGLPLLPDTQYF.

This clonotype was observed a few times. The rearrangement links TRBV10-3 to TRBJ1-3; a weak D match, TRBD1 (6 bases). The V gene lost 7 bases and the J gene lost 4 bases, with 14 bases spanning the gap. Germline V lookup: CDR1 ENHRY, CDR2 SYGVKD. The CDR3 covers 14 residues. For the CDR3, the DNA is TGTGCCATCAAGGCGTCAGGGGAAGGAAACACCATATATTTT. Translating gives CAIKASGEGNTIYF.

The rearrangement links TRBV6-6 to TRBJ2-5; the D gene is possibly TRBD2 (7 bases). Germline values: CDR1 MNHNY, CDR2 SVGAGI (reference sequence). The length of the CDR3 is 17 residues. Trimming removed 5 bases from V and 5 bases from J, with 24 bases in between. DNA of the CDR3: TGTGCCAGCAGTCCCCGGTGGGGGGGCCTCACTCGGGAGACCCAGTACTTC. Translating it yields CASSPRWGGLTRETQYF.

This clonotype has only a few counts. This rearrangement joins TRBV15 to TRBJ1-1; D is perhaps TRBD1 (6 bases). Germline loops: CDR1 LNHNV, CDR2 YYDKDF (reference sequence). The CDR3 runs 12 residues. V lost 4 bases to trimming and J lost 4 bases, with 7 bases between them. In DNA, the CDR3 is TGTGCCACCAGCAACAGGGTCACTGAAGCTTTCTTT. Translated, it gives CATSNRVTEAFF. Based on the CDR3 plus reference TRBV15 and TRBJ1-1, the full variable domain is DAMVIQNPRYQVTQFGKPVTLSCSQTLNHNVMYWYQQKSSQAPKLLFHYYDKDFNNEADTPDNFQSRRPNTSFCFLDIRSPGLGDTAMYLCATSNRVTEAFFGQGTRLTVV.

The rearrangement links TRBV19 to TRBJ2-7, with TRBD1 matching 8 bases. Per germline, CDR1 LNHDA and CDR2 SQIVND (reference sequence). CDR3 length equals 15 residues. V lost 4 bases, J lost 1 base, and 6 bases stayed unmatched. The CDR3 sequence is CASSKSRTGSYEQYF. In nucleotides, the CDR3 is TGTGCCAGTAGTAAGAGTCGGACAGGGTCCTACGAGCAGTACTTC.

The rearrangement links TRBV3-1 to TRBJ2-2; D remains unclear. This CDR3 comprises 14 residues. V shed 4 bases and J shed 0 bases, with 6 bases lying between them. CDR1 LGHDT and CDR2 YNNKEL come from the germline V gene (reference sequence). CDR3 in DNA: TGTGCCAGCAGCCCAGGAACGAACACCGGGGAGCTGTTTTTT. It codes for CASSPGTNTGELFF.

The rearrangement links TRBV11-2 to TRBJ2-3; 8 nucleotides agree with TRBD2. The germline V gene has CDR1 SGHAT and CDR2 FQNNGV. V trimming: 5 bases; J trimming: 2 bases; junction bases outside the gene matches: 18. The CDR3 runs 19 residues. Here the CDR3 DNA reads TGTGCCAGCAGCCCGGGGGGGAGAGCGGGGGTGATTAACACAGATACGCAGTATTTT. Its protein is CASSPGGRAGVINTDTQYF. Full variable domain (missing parts from reference TRBV11-2 and TRBJ2-3): EAGVAQSPRYKIIEKRQSVAFWCNPISGHATLYWYQQILGQGPKLLIQFQNNGVVDDSQLPKDRFSAERLKGVDSTLKIQPAKLEDSAVYLCASSPGGRAGVINTDTQYFGPGTRLTVL.

The V gene is TRBV7-2, the J gene TRBJ2-3; 10 nucleotides agree with TRBD2. Per the germline V gene, CDR1 is SGHTA and CDR2 is FQGNSA. Trimming removed 5 bases from V and 9 bases from J; junction bases left unmatched: 20. This CDR3 region has 18 residues. The CDR3 is CASSPPGTLAGDPSTQYF. Here the CDR3 DNA reads TGTGCCAGCAGCCCCCCGGGGACGCTAGCGGGGGACCCCTCGACGCAGTATTTT.

This clonotype was seen a handful of times. The chain uses TRBV4-3 and TRBJ2-7, with 8 bases fitting TRBD1. J was trimmed by 6 bases and V by 1 base; bases with no gene match: 2. Germline CDR1 and CDR2: LGHNA and YSLEER. The CDR3 consists of 13 residues. The CDR3 sequence is CASSQGTGFEQYF. The DNA of the CDR3 is TGCGCCAGCAGCCAAGGGACAGGGTTCGAGCAGTACTTC.

This clonotype was seen only a few times. This chain joins TRBV5-6 and TRBJ2-1; 8 nucleotides line up with TRBD2. Germline lookup yields CDR1 SGHDT and CDR2 YYEEEE. Trimming cost V 3 bases and J 8 bases; bases outside gene matches: 13. This CDR3 comprises 16 residues. CDR3 sequence reads: CASSYQTSVLRDEQFF. DNA for the CDR3: TGTGCCAGCAGCTACCAGACTAGCGTCCTTAGGGATGAGCAGTTCTTC.

With regard to this clonotype: An end of the junction does not agree with germline; a read error may underlie this. V gene TRBV18 combines with J gene TRBJ1-5, with a tentative D call TRBD1 (5 bases). Germline CDR1 is KGHSH and CDR2 is LQKENI. The CDR3 is 17 residues long. CDR3 sequence reads: CASSLDEGFYSNQPQHF. DNA of the CDR3: TGTGCCAGTTCACTCGACGAGGGGTTTTATAGCAATCAGCCCCAGCATTTT.

CDR3: CASSLSGVNTEAFF. The CDR3 nucleotides read TGTGCCAGCAGCTTATCCGGAGTGAACACTGAAGCTTTCTTT. The chain joins TRBV7-8 to TRBJ1-1; D is undetermined. This CDR3 spans 14 amino acids. Per the germline V gene, CDR1 is SGHVS and CDR2 is FQNEAQ. The germline V and J ends were trimmed by 2 bases and 0 bases, with 7 bases remaining between them.